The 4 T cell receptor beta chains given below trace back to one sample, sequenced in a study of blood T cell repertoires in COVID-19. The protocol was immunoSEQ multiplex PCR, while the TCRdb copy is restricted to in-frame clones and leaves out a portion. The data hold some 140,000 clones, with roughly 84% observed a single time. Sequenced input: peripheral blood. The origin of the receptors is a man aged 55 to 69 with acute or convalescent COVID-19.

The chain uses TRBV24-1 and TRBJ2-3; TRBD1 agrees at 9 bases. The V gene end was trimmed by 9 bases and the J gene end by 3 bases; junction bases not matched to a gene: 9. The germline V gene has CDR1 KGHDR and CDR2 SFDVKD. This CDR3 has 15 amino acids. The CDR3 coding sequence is TGTGCCACCGGTTTGGACAGGGGAGTAACAGATACGCAGTATTTT. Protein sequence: CATGLDRGVTDTQYF.

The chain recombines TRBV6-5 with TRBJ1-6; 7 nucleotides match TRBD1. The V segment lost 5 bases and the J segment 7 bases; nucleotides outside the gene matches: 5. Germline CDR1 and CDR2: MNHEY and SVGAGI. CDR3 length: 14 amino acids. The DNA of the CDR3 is TGTGCCAGCAGTCCCGGGACAGCCAATTCACCCCTCCACTTT. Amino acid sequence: CASSPGTANSPLHF.

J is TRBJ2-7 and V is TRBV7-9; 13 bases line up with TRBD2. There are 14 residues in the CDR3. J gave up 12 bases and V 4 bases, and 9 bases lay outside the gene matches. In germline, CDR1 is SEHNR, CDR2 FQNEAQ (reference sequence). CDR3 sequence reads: CASSSRTSGSKSYF. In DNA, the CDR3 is TGTGCCAGCAGCTCGCGGACTAGCGGGAGTAAGTCGTACTTC. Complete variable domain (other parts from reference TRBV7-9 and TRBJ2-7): DTGVSQNPRHKITKRGQNVTFRCDPISEHNRLYWYRQTLGQGPEFLTYFQNEAQLEKSRLLSDRFSAERPKGSFSTLEIQRTEQGDSAMYLCASSSRTSGSKSYFGPGTRLTVT.

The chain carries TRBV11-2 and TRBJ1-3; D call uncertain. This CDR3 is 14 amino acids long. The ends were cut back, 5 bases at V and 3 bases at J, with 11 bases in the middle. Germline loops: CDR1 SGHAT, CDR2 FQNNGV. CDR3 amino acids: CASSRPEGGNTIYF. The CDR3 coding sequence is TGTGCCAGCAGCAGACCCGAGGGTGGAAACACCATATATTTT.